Each of the 8 T cell receptor beta chains below was sequenced from the same sample in a study of T cells in Graves' hyperthyroidism and ophthalmopathy. It was RNA transcripts that yielded the amplified TCR beta CDR3 regions. The HTBI primer set served for first-round RT-PCR of the TCR CDR3. TCRdb re-called the multiplex PCR reads through MiXCR, storing one row per CDR3 protein. The sample shows around 530,000 distinct CDR3 sequences, approximately 17% of them seen only once. Sample: blood. The receptors come from a young woman with Graves' ophthalmopathy.

This clonotype was detected a few times. The chain links TRBV20-1 to TRBJ2-7; 8 bases match TRBD2. CDR1 and CDR2 (germline): DFQATT, SNEGSKA (reference sequence). V lost 5 bases, J lost 2 bases, and 8 bases stayed unmatched. The CDR3 is 14 residues long. Here the CDR3 reads CSAGAGTRAYEQYF. CDR3 in DNA: TGCAGTGCTGGTGCCGGGACTAGAGCCTACGAGCAGTACTTC.

The table lists this clonotype with many counts. The chain uses TRBV7-2 and TRBJ2-7; maybe TRBD2 (5 bases). V was cut by 1 base and J by 6 bases, with 13 bases left in between. Germline lookup yields CDR1 SGHTA and CDR2 FQGNSA. The CDR3 consists of 14 residues. CDR3 nucleotide sequence: TGTGCCAGCAGCTTAGGACGAGAGGGAATCGAGCAGTACTTC. Its protein is CASSLGREGIEQYF.

This clonotype was counted only a few times. The rearrangement links TRBV5-6 to TRBJ1-1, with 7 bases aligning to TRBD1. CDR1 is SGHDT, CDR2 YYEEEE, per germline. There are 15 residues in the CDR3. V shed 2 bases, J shed 4 bases, and the junction held 8 bases outside the gene matches. The CDR3 reads CASSFLQGTFTEAFF. For the CDR3, the DNA is TGTGCCAGCAGCTTCCTACAGGGGACCTTCACTGAAGCTTTCTTT.

Ten or more counts support this clonotype. This chain uses TRBV28 with TRBJ2-7; D not resolved. Germline values: CDR1 MDHEN, CDR2 SYDVKM. The V gene lost 5 bases and the J gene lost 9 bases, with 8 bases spanning the gap. The CDR3 runs 10 residues. CDR3 in DNA: TGTGCCAGCAGTGGGTGGGGGCAGTACTTC. Translation gives CASSGWGQYF.

On this clonotype itself: A read error may explain this, as a much larger clone is one base away. CDR3 amino acids: CASSVLQEARNTEAFF. The CDR3 region has the DNA TGTGCCAGTAGTGTACTACAGGAGGCACGGAACACTGAAGCTTTCTTT. The chain couples TRBV19 to TRBJ1-1; tentative D call: TRBD1 (5 bases). Trimming cost V 5 bases and J 1 base, with 17 bases left between them. Germline V gene sequence: CDR1 LNHDA, CDR2 SQIVND (reference sequence). This CDR3 is 16 amino acids long.

This clonotype has ten or more counts. The genes are TRBV27 and TRBJ2-7, with TRBD2 identical over 14 bases. CDR1 is MNHEY, CDR2 SMNVEV, per germline (reference sequence). Trimming cost V 0 bases and J 9 bases; bases outside gene matches: 7. The CDR3 extends over 16 amino acids. CDR3 in amino acids: CASSLSGTSGSKRQYF. DNA of the CDR3: TGTGCCAGCAGTTTATCGGGGACTAGCGGGAGTAAAAGGCAGTACTTC.

The chain combines TRBV20-1 with TRBJ1-1; D perhaps matches TRBD1 (6 bases). The germline V gene encodes CDR1 DFQATT and CDR2 SNEGSKA (reference sequence). The V gene lost 1 base and the J gene lost 5 bases, with 14 bases spanning the gap. The CDR3 sequence is 14 residues long. CDR3 protein: CSARAGGAKTEAFF. CDR3 nucleotides: TGCAGTGCTAGAGCCGGGGGGGCGAAAACTGAAGCTTTCTTT.

This clonotype was counted ten times or more. J is TRBJ1-6 and V is TRBV30; D not certain. V lost 4 bases and J 9 bases, leaving 13 bases between the germline ends. Germline lookup yields CDR1 GTSNPN and CDR2 SVGIG (reference sequence). The CDR3 runs to 13 residues. This chain's CDR3 is CAWTQSGGSPLHF. In DNA, the CDR3 is TGTGCCTGGACTCAATCTGGAGGTTCACCCCTCCACTTT.